The T cell receptor (beta chain) described here comes from a study of Graves' ophthalmopathy and Graves' hyperthyroidism. For the study at large: The blood sample was drawn at first diagnosis and before any treatment. Study findings and constraints: The blood repertoire also included most expanded thyroid clonotypes above 0.001 frequency. The model's ophthalmopathy progression predictions had approximately 69% sensitivity and less than 75% specificity.

Details on this clonotype: Its target is unknown.

The authors amplified TCR beta CDR3 regions, and they did so from RNA transcripts for repertoire sequencing. An opening RT-PCR round employed HTBI primers and preceded a second-round multiplex PCR. One entry per CDR3 protein results from TCRdb running MiXCR on the multiplex PCR reads. The sample holds over 650,000 distinct CDR3 sequences; roughly two fifths are singletons and the top ten take roughly 3.5%. The diagnosis was founded upon clinical symptoms, serum thyroxine, TRAb, thyroid ultrasound and orbital computed tomography. Germline V CDR1 and CDR2: SGHTA, FQGTGA. V lost 2 bases, J lost 3 bases, and 13 bases lay in between. CDR3 length equals 16 residues.

The sequenced sample was peripheral blood. The chain links TRBV7-3 to TRBJ2-2; D unresolved. The sequence was collected from an adult man with Graves' ophthalmopathy. CDR3 DNA: TGTGCCAGCAGCTTAGAAGGGCCGTACCACACCGGGGAGCTGTTTTTT. Protein product: CASSLEGPYHTGELFF.